The TCR beta chain described here comes from a study of blood T cell repertoires in COVID-19 (dated by TCRdb to 2020 to 2022). For the study in its entirety: Samples covering the acute and convalescent phases of COVID-19 were provided by collaborators in the United States, Italy and Spain. The repertoires were released in a freely available public database meant as a resource for research on the immune response to SARS-CoV-2. Subjects who had been exposed to COVID-19, were actively infected with it, or had recovered from it provided the deeply sampled blood TCRbeta repertoires that made up the dataset. Where available, HLA class I and class II types were taken from metadata supplied by the sample provider and were not determined by assay-based typing. Nearly every sample came with metadata listing a de-identified subject ID, COVID-19 status, age in years and sex. The prospective study material was composed of cDNA or gDNA derived from T cells, B-cell-depleted T cells, or PBMCs. Samples came from the ongoing ImmuneRACE study (first 160 participants) plus 1,254 subjects from 6 global collaborators. The paper as a whole reports these results and caveats: The quantity of clinical and demographic metadata differed by source and by participant and was supplied without curation.

The cysteine opens and the phenylalanine closes a CDR3 of 14 amino acids. Here the CDR3 DNA is all that survives: 42 bases in frame from base 1. The germline V gene encodes CDR1 SGDLS and CDR2 YYNGEE. V sheds 3 bases and J sheds 3 bases, leaving 12 bases between their ends. Participants in the prospective study were aged roughly 18 to 89 years, lived in some 24 United States geographic areas, and enrolled through a virtual design. Cohort assignment in the prospective study relied on participant-reported clinical history from a screening survey and a study questionnaire. ImmuneRACE Cohort 3 recovered participants were defined by two consecutive negative NP/OP PCR tests, healthcare professional clearance, or symptom resolution. In the prospective study, mobile phlebotomists collected whole blood, serum and a nasopharyngeal or oropharyngeal swab from each participant. Participants in the prospective study had the option to provide additional blood draws and questionnaires over an approximately 2-month period. Before DNA extraction, prospective study blood samples were shipped either frozen or at room temperature.

TCRbeta CDR3 regions were amplified from genomic DNA by means of the immunoSEQ Assay, a bias-controlled multiplex PCR. In the source study's methods: The number of nucleated cells in each sample was estimated from the amplification of reference gene primers within the assay. Sequence reads were collapsed and filtered to measure the absolute abundance of every unique TCRbeta CDR3 rearrangement. Productive Simpson clonality was computed per sample as the square root of Simpson's diversity index over productive rearrangements. The immuneACCESS repertoire file appears here via TCRdb, limited to in-frame rearrangements. These files lack a portion of the clones; in checked studies, under half of the deficit traces to unresolved V genes, and the cause of the others is not known. That table supplies the V and J calls and clone size; D and trimming were determined from the DNA. For this sample the table gives 150,000 to 200,000 clones, of which around 84% were detected only once. The ten largest clones capture 4.5% to 7.5% of the sample.

This clone appeared a single time. Its binding antigen is unknown. Base qualities were left out, and no much larger clone turns up one base away. Source material: PBMCs or T cells enriched from blood (not recorded which). The clonotype comes from a man between 40 and 49 years old who had recovered from COVID-19. The chain employs TRBV9 and TRBJ1-2; TRBD1 is possibly the D segment (6 matching bases). The CDR3 corresponds to CASSGTRTDYGYTF. The nucleotides are TGTGCCAGCAGCGGTACTCGGACAGACTATGGCTACACCTTC.